This TCR beta chain originates from a study of cytomegalovirus exposure and HLA in healthy donors. Germline trimming cut 2 bases from V and 1 base from J; bases unmatched to any gene: 3. Germline-derived CDR1 and CDR2 are MDHEN and SYDVKM. The CDR3 has 15 amino acids. PCR used 60 Vbeta primers and 13 Jbeta primers. TCRdb keeps only in-frame clones here, not all; method: immunoSEQ multiplex PCR. The sample has tens of thousands of clones; 65% to 90% are singletons. The gene calls are TRBV28 and TRBJ1-2, with 8 bases fitting TRBD1. This TCR was sampled from a man younger than 45 in good health and CMV-seropositive. What was sequenced was PBMCs. DNA of the CDR3: TGTGCCAGCAGTTTAGGACAGGGATTTAACTATGGCTACACCTTC. Its protein product is CASSLGQGFNYGYTF.